These T cell receptor beta chains were read from a single sample in a study of post-analysis software for immune sequencing data. TCRdb reprocessed the PCR reads with MiXCR, giving one entry per CDR3 protein. The profile shows about 400,000 distinct CDR3 sequences, 30% to 45% of them singletons. What was sequenced was blood. All receptors come from a girl aged 5-17 years with multiple sclerosis. The CDR3 runs from the conserved cysteine through the conserved F or W. A D gene is named only where the DNA matches it firmly. The listing skips clone size in some rows; elsewhere it reads once, few, many or a size class.

TRBD1 | TRBJ2-2 | few | TRBV20-1 | CSARKGAYTGELFF | TGCAGCGCTAGAAAGGGGGCTTACACCGGGGAGCTGTTTTTT
- | TRBJ1-2 | - | TRBV12-3/TRBV12-4 | CASTRGYGYTF | TGTGCCAGCACCAGGGGCTATGGCTACACCTTC
- | TRBJ2-7 | once | TRBV2 | CASSDPGDSPSYEQYF | TGTGCCAGCAGTGATCCAGGGGATTCCCCTTCCTACGAGCAGTACTTC
- | TRBJ2-5 | - | TRBV20-1 | CSARRGGPKETQYF | TGCAGTGCCCGGAGAGGGGGGCCAAAAGAGACCCAGTACTTC
- | TRBJ2-7 | many | TRBV10-3 | CAISNRDTYEQYF | TGTGCCATCAGTAACAGGGATACCTACGAGCAGTACTTC
- | TRBJ1-2 | - | TRBV9 | CASSPRTAPNYGYTF | TGTGCCAGCAGCCCGCGGACAGCCCCTAACTATGGCTACACCTTC
- | TRBJ2-1 | - | TRBV4-1 | CTSSTTGSTYNEQFF | TGCACCAGCAGTACAACAGGGTCCACCTACAATGAGCAGTTCTTC
- | TRBJ2-3 | few | TRBV5-1 | CASSLFRSTDTQYF | TGCGCCAGCAGCTTGTTCAGAAGCACAGATACGCAGTATTTT
- | TRBJ2-1 | few | TRBV6-5 | CASRGDEQFF | TGTGCCAGCAGGGGGGATGAGCAGTTCTTC
- | TRBJ1-2 | few | TRBV29-1 | CSVGGDTSRNRYGYTF | TGCAGCGTTGGGGGGGACACGTCCAGAAATCGGTATGGCTACACCTTC